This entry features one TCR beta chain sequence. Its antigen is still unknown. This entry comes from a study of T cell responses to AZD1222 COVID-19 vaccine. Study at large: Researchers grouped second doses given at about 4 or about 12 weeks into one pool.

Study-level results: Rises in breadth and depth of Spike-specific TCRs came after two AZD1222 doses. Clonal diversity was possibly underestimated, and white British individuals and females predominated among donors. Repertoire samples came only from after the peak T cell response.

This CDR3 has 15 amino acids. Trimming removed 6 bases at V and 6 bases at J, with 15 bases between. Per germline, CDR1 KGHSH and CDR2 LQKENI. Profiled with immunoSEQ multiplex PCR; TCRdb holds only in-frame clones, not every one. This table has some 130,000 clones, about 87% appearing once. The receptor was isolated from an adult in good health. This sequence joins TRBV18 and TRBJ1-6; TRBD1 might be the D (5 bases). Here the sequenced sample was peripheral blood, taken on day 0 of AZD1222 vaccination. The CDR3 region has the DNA TGTGCCAGCTCTTCGGAGAAACAGGTTAATTCACCCCTCCACTTT. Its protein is CASSSEKQVNSPLHF. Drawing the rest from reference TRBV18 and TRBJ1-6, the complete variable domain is NAGVMQNPRHLVRRRGQEARLRCSPMKGHSHVYWYRQLPEEGLKFMVYLQKENIIDESGMPKERFSAEFPKEGPSILRIQQVVRGDSAAYFCASSSEKQVNSPLHFGNGTRLTVT.